The rows below give T cell receptor beta chains drawn from one sample of a study of vaccination and CD4 T cells after COVID-19. Which antigens these TCRs recognize remains unknown. TCRdb re-called the PCR reads through MiXCR, storing one row per CDR3 protein. The table lists more than 9,000 distinct CDR3 sequences, about 65% of them singletons. Sequencing input: CD4+ T cells from blood, cultured in vitro. The receptor source for this set is a human donor who had recovered from COVID-19. The CDR3 runs from the conserved cysteine through the conserved F or W. A D gene is named only where the DNA matches it firmly. Size is stated for part of the rows, as once, few or many counts, or as a class when the clone is expanded.

TRBV19,TRBJ1-1,-,TRBD1,CASSYQPQGWAEAFF,TGTGCCAGTAGTTATCAACCACAGGGGTGGGCTGAAGCTTTCTTT
TRBV7-2,TRBJ2-7,-,-,CASSLESGIITYEQYF,TGTGCCAGCAGCTTAGAGTCTGGGATTATAACCTACGAGCAGTACTTC
TRBV30,TRBJ2-5,-,-,CAWNTGSAETQYF,TGTGCCTGGAACACAGGGAGTGCAGAGACCCAGTACTTC
TRBV5-4,TRBJ2-3,-,TRBD2,CASSSGLAGEADTQYF,TGTGCCAGCAGCTCGGGACTAGCGGGAGAAGCAGATACGCAGTATTTT
TRBV11-2,TRBJ2-5,-,-,CASSFWGVRGQLQETQYF,TGTGCCAGCAGCTTTTGGGGGGTCAGGGGCCAACTCCAAGAGACCCAGTACTTC
TRBV11-3,TRBJ1-1,-,-,CASSLDLYQMENTEAFF,TGTGCCAGCAGCTTAGACCTTTATCAGATGGAGAACACTGAAGCTTTCTTT
TRBV20-1,TRBJ1-2,-,TRBD1,CSATPQGATNYGYTF,TGCAGTGCTACCCCCCAGGGGGCGACAAACTATGGCTACACCTTC
TRBV2,TRBJ2-3,-,TRBD2,CASSRTRPTDTQYF,TGTGCCAGCAGCAGGACTAGACCCACAGATACGCAGTATTTT
TRBV12-3/TRBV12-4,TRBJ2-3,-,-,CASSFSLRVSTDTQYF,TGTGCCAGCAGTTTTTCCCTGCGGGTATCCACAGATACGCAGTATTTT
TRBV2,TRBJ1-1,-,-,CASSEEVLTTEAFF,TGTGCCAGCAGTGAGGAGGTTCTGACCACTGAAGCTTTCTTT
TRBV20-1,TRBJ2-1,-,TRBD1,CSALRTGGYNEQFF,TGCAGTGCCCTACGAACAGGGGGCTACAATGAGCAGTTCTTC
TRBV7-2,TRBJ2-5,once,TRBD2,CASSPGRGRGGEGQETQYF,TGTGCCAGCAGCCCGGGGCGTGGGCGGGGGGGTGAGGGCCAAGAGACCCAGTACTTC
TRBV7-2,TRBJ2-5,-,TRBD2,CASSRGVQETQYF,TGTGCCAGCAGTCGGGGGGTCCAAGAGACCCAGTACTTC
TRBV28,TRBJ1-2,-,-,CASSFFGRGHYGYTF,TGTGCCAGCAGTTTTTTCGGGCGCGGTCACTATGGCTACACCTTC
TRBV6-1,TRBJ2-7,-,TRBD2,CASREAGGLNEQYF,TGTGCCAGCAGGGAAGCGGGGGGGTTAAACGAGCAGTACTTC
TRBV6-1,TRBJ1-3,-,TRBD1,CASSRGQDISGNTIYF,TGTGCCAGCAGTCGGGGACAGGACATCTCTGGAAACACCATATATTTT
TRBV19,TRBJ1-2,-,TRBD1,CASSPQGDSPIGYTF,TGTGCCAGTAGTCCGCAGGGGGACAGCCCTATTGGCTACACCTTC
TRBV5-1,TRBJ1-2,-,-,CASSSDGTNYGYTF,TGCGCCAGCAGCTCGGACGGTACTAACTATGGCTACACCTTC
TRBV21-1,TRBJ2-1,-,-,CASSKAPHRGPTYNEQFF,TGTGCCAGCAGCAAAGCCCCCCACAGGGGGCCAACCTACAATGAGCAGTTCTTC
TRBV11-3,TRBJ2-5,few,-,CASSLSSYGETQYF,TGTGCCAGCAGCTTATCCAGCTACGGGGAGACCCAGTACTTC
TRBV28,TRBJ1-6,-,TRBD1,CASSLLGRGLIDSPLHF,TGTGCCAGCAGTTTATTAGGCAGGGGGCTTATCGATTCACCCCTCCACTTT
TRBV6-2/TRBV6-3,TRBJ2-7,-,TRBD1,CASTRGQVEQYF,TGTGCCAGCACGAGGGGGCAGGTCGAGCAGTACTTC
TRBV24-1,TRBJ2-7,-,TRBD1,CATSGSGTGGEQYF,TGTGCCACCAGTGGATCCGGGACAGGCGGCGAGCAGTACTTC
TRBV2,TRBJ1-6,-,-,CASIKTGRTDSPLHF,TGTGCCAGCATTAAGACAGGAAGAACGGATTCACCCCTCCACTTT
TRBV6-2/TRBV6-3,TRBJ1-1,-,-,CASSYSTGAVGEAFF,TGTGCCAGCAGTTACTCGACGGGGGCAGTCGGTGAAGCTTTCTTT
TRBV19,TRBJ1-1,-,-,CASSIRGLNTEAFF,TGTGCCAGTAGTATCAGGGGCCTGAACACTGAAGCTTTCTTT
TRBV19,TRBJ1-5,-,-,CASSRQGSFNQPQHF,TGTGCCAGTAGTCGCCAAGGCAGTTTCAATCAGCCCCAGCATTTT
TRBV20-1,TRBJ1-5,-,TRBD1,CSARGQGKNQPQHF,TGCAGTGCTAGGGGACAGGGAAAAAATCAGCCCCAGCATTTT
TRBV7-8,TRBJ2-4,-,-,CASSLERIAKNIQYF,TGTGCCAGCAGCTTAGAGCGGATAGCCAAAAACATTCAGTACTTC
TRBV6-1,TRBJ2-7,-,TRBD1,CASSATPGQHSYEQYF,TGTGCCAGCAGTGCTACCCCGGGACAGCACTCCTACGAGCAGTACTTC
TRBV7-2,TRBJ2-3,once,TRBD2,CASSSWTSSTDTQYF,TGTGCCAGCAGCTCCTGGACTAGCAGTACAGATACGCAGTATTTT
TRBV6-4,TRBJ2-2,-,TRBD2,CASSEGRGATGELFF,TGTGCCAGCAGTGAAGGGAGGGGAGCCACCGGGGAGCTGTTTTTT
TRBV7-9,TRBJ1-2,few,TRBD1,CASSLEQGGYYGYTF,TGTGCCAGCAGCTTAGAACAGGGGGGGTACTATGGCTACACCTTC
TRBV12-3/TRBV12-4,TRBJ2-3,-,-,CASSFRPRRGTDTQYF,TGTGCCAGCAGTTTTAGGCCTAGGCGGGGCACAGATACGCAGTATTTT
TRBV5-1,TRBJ2-1,-,-,CASSPSRSSYNEQFF,TGCGCCAGCAGCCCTAGCAGGAGCTCCTACAATGAGCAGTTCTTC
TRBV2,TRBJ1-1,-,-,CASSPDRLTEAFF,TGTGCCAGCAGCCCTGACAGGCTCACTGAAGCTTTCTTT
TRBV20-1,TRBJ2-1,-,TRBD2,CSVIRAGGPGNEQFF,TGCAGTGTGATCAGAGCGGGAGGGCCAGGGAATGAGCAGTTCTTC
TRBV5-4,TRBJ2-7,-,-,CASSLELDYEQYF,TGTGCCAGCAGCTTGGAACTTGACTACGAGCAGTACTTC
TRBV15,TRBJ2-7,-,-,CATSRGRTYEQYF,TGTGCCACCAGCAGAGGTCGAACCTACGAGCAGTACTTC
TRBV7-2,TRBJ2-7,-,-,CASSLLPAVGNEQYF,TGTGCCAGCAGCTTATTGCCCGCGGTCGGAAACGAGCAGTACTTC
TRBV7-9,TRBJ1-3,-,-,CASTIEPTGNTIYF,TGTGCCAGCACCATAGAGCCTACTGGAAACACCATATATTTT